What follows are 32 T cell receptor beta chains derived from one specimen sequenced in a study of cytomegalovirus exposure and HLA in healthy donors. The PCR ran on 60 Vbeta and 13 Jbeta primers. Assay: immunoSEQ multiplex PCR; the TCRdb copy retains only in-frame clones and omits some. This table has around 60,000 clones, about 72% appearing once. Sequencing was done on a sample of PBMCs. These receptors came from a man aged 45-65 years in good health and CMV-seropositive.

The chain uses TRBV7-3 and TRBJ2-3; tentative D call: TRBD1 (6 bases). CDR3 length: 15 residues. From germline, CDR1 is SGHTA and CDR2 FQGTGA. V lost 5 bases, J lost 2 bases, and 14 bases lay in between. As DNA, the CDR3 is TGTGCCAGCAGCCTTGTAGGGGGATACACAGATACGCAGTATTTT. This translates into CASSLVGGYTDTQYF.

The CDR3 protein is CASSYRVDYEQYF. DNA of the CDR3: TGTGCCAGCAGTTACAGAGTGGACTACGAGCAGTACTTC. The J gene is TRBJ2-5, the V gene TRBV6-6; D call uncertain. The J call may be in error: the DNA end matches TRBJ2-7 better. This CDR3 is 13 amino acids long. Germline loops: CDR1 MNHNY, CDR2 SVGAGI (reference sequence).

This clone was counted only a few times. The V and J genes are TRBV6-5 and TRBJ1-1; 8 nucleotides align to TRBD1. Germline V gives CDR1 MNHEY, CDR2 SVGAGI. CDR3 size: 14 residues. The V and J ends lost 5 bases and 0 bases, in that order; junction bases with no gene match: 2. In nucleotides, the CDR3 is TGTGCCAGCAGTAAGGGACAGGTGAACACTGAAGCTTTCTTT. Translation gives CASSKGQVNTEAFF.

This clone was picked up one time. The chain couples TRBV29-1 to TRBJ2-5; D perhaps matches TRBD2 (6 bases). The V and J ends lost 4 bases and 2 bases respectively, with 14 bases between them. Germline CDR1 and CDR2: SQVTM and ANQGSEA. The length of the CDR3 is 14 residues. DNA for the CDR3: TGCAGCGTTGCCGGGAGCCCCTCTCAAGAGACCCAGTACTTC. Protein product: CSVAGSPSQETQYF.

V gene TRBV7-3 combines with J gene TRBJ1-1, with a tentative D call TRBD1 (5 bases). The V and J ends lost 0 bases and 1 base respectively, with 9 bases between them. The germline V gene encodes CDR1 SGHTA and CDR2 FQGTGA. CDR3 length: 15 amino acids. The chain's CDR3 is CASSLTWGENTEAFF. The CDR3 coding sequence is TGTGCCAGCAGCTTAACTTGGGGCGAGAACACTGAAGCTTTCTTT.

The V call is TRBV27, the J call TRBJ2-5; 11 bases agree with TRBD2. Trimming cost V 6 bases and J 4 bases; bases outside gene matches: 4. The CDR3 runs 14 residues. Per germline, CDR1 MNHEY and CDR2 SMNVEV (reference sequence). The CDR3 sequence: CASRLAGGRETQYF. CDR3 DNA sequence: TGTGCCAGCAGGCTAGCGGGGGGCCGAGAGACCCAGTACTTC.

This chain links TRBV6-1 with TRBJ1-5; 9 bases fit TRBD1. The CDR3 contains 13 residues. V was clipped by 9 bases and J by 5 bases; unmatched bases: 5. Germline V gene data show CDR1 as MNHNS and CDR2 as SASEGT. The CDR3 is CASCRDRDQPQHF. DNA for the CDR3: TGTGCCAGTTGCCGGGACAGGGATCAGCCCCAGCATTTT.

The CDR3 DNA follows: TGTGCCATCAACCCGGGACAGGGGGTTTACGAGCAGTACTTC. Its translation is CAINPGQGVYEQYF. The V call is TRBV10-3, the J call TRBJ2-7; 11 bases are shared with TRBD1. The CDR3 spans 14 residues. The germline gives CDR1 ENHRY, CDR2 SYGVKD. Unmatched junction bases numbered 6, after V lost 7 bases and J lost 4 bases.

The chain couples TRBV6-6 to TRBJ1-1; perhaps TRBD1 as D (6 bases). CDR3 length equals 15 residues. Germline-derived CDR1 and CDR2 are MNHNY and SVGAGI (reference sequence). The V end was cut by 6 bases, the J end by 1 base, with 15 bases between. This CDR3 is CASRPPRGGNTEAFF. CDR3 DNA: TGTGCCAGCAGGCCCCCCAGGGGTGGGAACACTGAAGCTTTCTTT.

V usage is TRBV4-1 and J usage is TRBJ1-2; D call uncertain. V was shortened by 1 base and J by 1 base, with 4 bases between the two germline ends. Germline values: CDR1 MGHRA, CDR2 YSYEKL. This CDR3 has 13 residues. The CDR3 reads CASSQGDNYGYTF. CDR3 nucleotides: TGCGCCAGCAGCCAAGGAGATAACTATGGCTACACCTTC.

V is TRBV13 and J is TRBJ2-5; 12 positions agree with TRBD2. There are 20 residues in the CDR3. V gave up 2 bases and J gave up 2 bases; unmatched junction bases: 15. Per germline, CDR1 PRHDT and CDR2 FYEKMQ (reference sequence). The CDR3 nucleotides read TGTGCCAGCAGCTTATATCGTCGGTCTAGCGGGAGGGAAGTACAAGAGACCCAGTACTTC. It specifies CASSLYRRSSGREVQETQYF.

The chain employs TRBV27 and TRBJ1-1; D not certain. This CDR3 has 11 residues. Between the trimmed V and J ends, which lost 7 bases and 6 bases, there was a span of 9 bases. Germline V gene sequence: CDR1 MNHEY, CDR2 SMNVEV (reference sequence). The CDR3 region is CASTGRSEAFF. The CDR3 nucleotides read TGTGCCAGCACGGGGAGGTCTGAAGCTTTCTTT.

The chain combines TRBV5-6 with TRBJ1-2, with 10 nucleotides matching TRBD1. CDR1 SGHDT and CDR2 YYEEEE come from the germline V gene. This CDR3 is 15 amino acids long. The junction had 8 bases not matched to a gene; V was cut back by 4 bases and J by 5 bases. The chain's CDR3 is CASSRPTGGGYGYTF. For the CDR3, the DNA is TGTGCCAGCAGCCGACCGACAGGGGGCGGGTATGGCTACACCTTC.

The DNA for the CDR3 is TGCGCCAGCAGCTTGGAACACCCAGCTAACTATGGCTACACCTTC. Amino acids: CASSLEHPANYGYTF. J is TRBJ1-2 and V is TRBV5-1; D uncertain. Germline lookup yields CDR1 SGHRS and CDR2 YFSETQ. V was shortened by 0 bases and J by 0 bases, with 9 bases between the two germline ends. CDR3 length: 15 residues.

The chain joins TRBV7-2 to TRBJ1-6, with 9 bases fitting TRBD1. CDR3 length: 17 amino acids. Losses at the gene ends were 5 bases for V and 0 bases for J; bases not matched to a gene: 5. The germline CDR1 and CDR2 sequences are SGHTA and FQGNSA. CDR3 residues: CASSRDRASSYNSPLHF. The DNA of the CDR3 is TGTGCCAGCAGCAGGGACAGGGCGAGCTCCTATAATTCACCCCTCCACTTT.

This clone has only a few counts. The chain couples TRBV7-3 to TRBJ1-1, with D unclear. The V gene lost 2 bases and the J gene lost 4 bases, with 11 bases spanning the gap. Germline V gene lookup returns CDR1 SGHTA and CDR2 FQGTGA. This CDR3 contains 14 residues. As DNA, the CDR3 is TGTGCCAGCAGCTTAGGAGGGTGGGGCACTGAAGCTTTCTTT. This codes for CASSLGGWGTEAFF. The full variable domain, its missing parts supplied by reference TRBV7-3 and TRBJ1-1, is GAGVSQTPSNKVTEKGKYVELRCDPISGHTALYWYRQSLGQGPEFLIYFQGTGAADDSGLPNDRFFAVRPEGSVSTLKIQRTERGDSAVYLCASSLGGWGTEAFFGQGTRLTVV.

This clone was seen a handful of times. V and J are TRBV7-7 and TRBJ2-7; TRBD2 matches at 8 bases. Germline trimming cut 5 bases from V and 6 bases from J; bases unmatched to any gene: 9. In germline, CDR1 is SSHAT, CDR2 FNYEAQ (reference sequence). This CDR3 has 14 residues. The CDR3 sequence is CASSAGTSRGEQYF. DNA of the CDR3: TGTGCCAGCAGCGCAGGGACTAGTCGGGGCGAGCAGTACTTC.

The gene calls are TRBV5-6 and TRBJ2-7; 7 bases agree with TRBD2. V trimming: 3 bases; J trimming: 2 bases; junction bases outside the gene matches: 11. CDR1 and CDR2 (germline): SGHDT, YYEEEE. This CDR3 is 16 amino acids long. CDR3 region: CASSSPGAGDPYEQYF. CDR3 coding DNA: TGTGCCAGCAGCTCCCCCGGTGCGGGGGACCCCTACGAGCAGTACTTC.

The chain joins TRBV4-3 to TRBJ2-7, with 9 bases matching TRBD2. The CDR3 sequence is 19 residues long. Trimming took 0 bases from V and 0 from J; bases not matched to a gene: 12. The germline CDR1 and CDR2 sequences are LGHNA and YSLEER. Here the CDR3 reads CASSQEVDAGGHISYEQYF. Here the CDR3 DNA reads TGCGCCAGCAGCCAAGAAGTCGATGCGGGGGGGCACATCTCCTACGAGCAGTACTTC.

The rearrangement links TRBV6-4 to TRBJ1-1, with D uncertain. The CDR3 length is 12 residues. CDR1 is MRHNA, CDR2 SNTAGT, per germline. V dropped 2 bases and J dropped 7 bases, with 8 bases sitting between them. The CDR3 reads CASSDTDCEAFF. The CDR3 bases are TGTGCCAGCAGTGACACGGACTGTGAAGCTTTCTTT.

The rearrangement uses TRBV7-9 and TRBJ2-7; 10 nucleotides agree with TRBD1. CDR1 SEHNR and CDR2 FQNEAQ come from the germline V gene (reference sequence). V lost 5 bases and J lost 4; bases outside the gene matches: 5. The CDR3 runs to 14 residues. This CDR3 reads CASSATGGNYEQYF. The DNA for the CDR3 is TGTGCCAGCAGCGCGACAGGGGGCAATTACGAGCAGTACTTC.

This clone was picked up one time. The chain links TRBV11-2 to TRBJ1-3, with 9 bases identical to TRBD1. Trimming took 1 base from V and 16 from J; bases not matched to a gene: 8. The V gene's germline CDR1 is SGHAT and CDR2 FQNNGV. The CDR3 is made up of 13 amino acids. DNA for the CDR3: TGTGCCAGCAGCTTAGCTCCGGGACAGGGTGTGTATTTT. This gives the protein CASSLAPGQGVYF.

The chain combines TRBV30 with TRBJ1-5, with no clear D. V was clipped by 2 bases and J by 1 base, with 3 bases between them. The CDR3 contains 12 residues. The germline CDR1 and CDR2 sequences are GTSNPN and SVGIG (reference sequence). The CDR3 sequence: CAWSTSNQPQHF. The CDR3 DNA follows: TGTGCCTGGAGTACAAGCAATCAGCCCCAGCATTTT.

This rearrangement joins TRBV5-4 to TRBJ2-3, with TRBD2 identical over 7 bases. CDR1 and CDR2 (germline): SGHNT, YYREEE (reference sequence). The trim removed 2 bases at V and 6 bases at J, leaving 12 bases unmatched. The CDR3 extends over 16 amino acids. This CDR3 reads CASSFGTRVGGDTQYF. Written as DNA, the CDR3 is TGTGCCAGCAGCTTTGGAACTAGGGTCGGGGGGGATACGCAGTATTTT.

V is TRBV27 and J is TRBJ1-1; 8 bases match TRBD1. Germline CDR1 reads MNHEY; CDR2 reads SMNVEV (reference sequence). The ends lost 6 bases at V and 5 bases at J; junction bases unmatched: 8. The CDR3 consists of 14 residues. Here the CDR3 DNA reads TGTGCCAGCAGCAGACAGGGGCGGGGGACTGAAGCTTTCTTT. Translation gives CASSRQGRGTEAFF.

The chain employs TRBV7-8 and TRBJ1-1; possibly TRBD1 for D (5 bases). CDR3 size: 17 residues. V was shortened by 5 bases and J by 3 bases, with 22 bases between the two germline ends. CDR1 SGHVS and CDR2 FQNEAQ come from the germline V gene. In nucleotides, the CDR3 is TGTGCCAGCAGCCCCCCGGTGGGGGAGGTTCGGGACACTGAAGCTTTCTTT. Translating it yields CASSPPVGEVRDTEAFF.

In this sample, this clone turned up once. The genes are TRBV13 and TRBJ2-5, with TRBD2 matching over 9 bases. V shed 4 bases and J 3 bases; nucleotides not matched to a gene: 6. Germline CDR1 PRHDT, CDR2 FYEKMQ (reference sequence). CDR3 length: 15 amino acids. The CDR3 loop reads CASSSGLALEETQYF. CDR3 sequence (DNA): TGTGCCAGCAGCTCGGGACTAGCTTTAGAAGAGACCCAGTACTTC.

The chain is built from TRBV4-1 and TRBJ2-7; 7 positions match TRBD1. Per germline, CDR1 MGHRA and CDR2 YSYEKL. This CDR3 region has 14 residues. J gave up 4 bases and V 0 bases, and 3 bases lay outside the gene matches. The DNA for the CDR3 is TGCGCCAGCAGCCAAGATCGGGACAGTTACGAGCAGTACTTC. Its translation: CASSQDRDSYEQYF.

This clone was observed a few times. The J gene is TRBJ1-2, the V gene TRBV14; the D is unclear. CDR1 is SGHDN, CDR2 FVKESK, per germline. CDR3 length: 14 residues. Between the trimmed V and J ends, which lost 0 bases and 8 bases, there was a span of 13 bases. CDR3 in amino acids: CASSQEPRLRGYTF. CDR3 bases: TGTGCCAGCAGCCAAGAGCCCCGACTTAGGGGCTACACCTTC.

The chain joins TRBV5-6 to TRBJ1-1; D unclear. The CDR3 totals 15 residues. Germline CDR1 is SGHDT and CDR2 is YYEEEE. V was shortened by 2 bases and J by 6 bases, with 17 bases between the two germline ends. The CDR3 DNA sequence: TGTGCCAGCAGCTTCAATACACATTATCCTCCTGAAGCTTTCTTT. Translated, it gives CASSFNTHYPPEAFF.

The rearrangement joins TRBV7-9 to TRBJ2-2; D is possibly TRBD2 (6 bases). The germline V gene encodes CDR1 SEHNR and CDR2 FQNEAQ (reference sequence). The CDR3 length is 17 residues. With 1 base removed from V and 3 bases from J, the gap between germline ends came to 15 bases. DNA of the CDR3: TGTGCCAGCAGCTTAGTCCCAGGGTCGGGGGACACCGGGGAGCTGTTTTTT. It codes for CASSLVPGSGDTGELFF.

This clone was found many times. This chain links TRBV2 with TRBJ2-7, with D uncertain. V dropped 1 base and J dropped 4 bases, with 11 bases sitting between them. Germline V gene sequence: CDR1 SNHLY, CDR2 FYNNEI. This CDR3 is built from 14 residues. The CDR3 sequence is CASSEGSLKYEQYF. CDR3 sequence (DNA): TGTGCCAGCAGTGAAGGGTCCCTAAAGTACGAGCAGTACTTC.